This T cell receptor (beta chain) stems from a study of T cell responses to AZD1222 COVID-19 vaccine. Study-wide findings and caveats: Sampling that yielded the repertoires occurred only after the peak T cell response. Close to half of spike-specific TCRs reportedly recognize unmutated variant regions.

Repertoires were generated with immunoSEQ multiplex PCR, while TCRdb's copy carries only in-frame clones and drops some. Of around 150,000 clones in the sample, about 92% are singletons; the top ten hold 2.5% to 3.5%. CDR3 length: 12 residues. Trimming took off 8 bases at V and 8 bases at J, with 15 bases between the two ends. Germline CDR1 is MDHEN and CDR2 is SYDVKM. Regarding this clone: The antigen is unknown.

The chain has TRBV28 and TRBJ1-2; D gene uncertain. Sample: peripheral blood, taken 28 days after the second AZD1222 dose. The clonotype originates from an adult who received the AZD1222 COVID-19 vaccine. CDR3 amino acids: CASGSTWTGYTF. For the CDR3, the DNA is TGTGCCAGCGGATCAACTTGGACCGGCTACACCTTC.